The 20 T cell receptor beta chains given below trace back to one sample, sequenced in a study of blood T cells in healthy people across ages. Sample-barcoded 5' priming and a J-beta primer mix drove a second PCR of roughly 6 to 12 cycles. TCRdb analysed the 5' RACE reads with MiXCR anew, one entry per CDR3 protein. The sample lists hundreds of thousands of distinct CDR3 sequences; about 28% were seen once. The sequenced material came from blood. The source of these receptors is a woman older than 75 in good health.

J is TRBJ2-6 and V is TRBV27; D is unclear. Trimming stripped 7 bases from V and 0 bases from J, with 10 bases between. The CDR3 extends over 15 amino acids. Germline V CDR1 and CDR2: MNHEY, SMNVEV (reference sequence). The CDR3 region has the DNA TGTGCCAGCACAGCGATAACCTCTGGGGCCAACGTCCTGACTTTC. Residues: CASTAITSGANVLTF.

This clonotype was found many times. The chain carries TRBV7-6 and TRBJ2-1, with 10 bases identical to TRBD2. The CDR3 runs to 15 residues. Germline lookup yields CDR1 SGHVS and CDR2 FNYEAQ. Trimming removed 4 bases from V and 4 bases from J; junction bases left unmatched: 4. The CDR3 DNA is TGTGCCAGCAGCTACAGCGGGGGGGATTACAATGAGCAGTTCTTC. Its protein product is CASSYSGGDYNEQFF.

This clonotype appeared many times. This chain uses TRBV5-5 with TRBJ2-3; 8 bases are shared with TRBD2. CDR1 is SGHKS, CDR2 YYEKEE, per germline (reference sequence). V dropped 4 bases and J dropped 0; count of bases not matched to a gene: 4. The CDR3 runs 15 residues. CDR3 region: CASSPGTRSTDTQYF. CDR3 nucleotide sequence: TGTGCCAGCAGCCCCGGGACTAGAAGCACAGATACGCAGTATTTT.

Ten or more counts support this clonotype. A much larger clone differs from this one at a single base, so this may be a read error. The gene calls are TRBV13 and TRBJ2-1; 14 positions match TRBD2. Near its end, the DNA agrees better with TRBJ2-7, so the J call may be wrong. Germline lookup yields CDR1 PRHDT and CDR2 FYEKMQ (reference sequence). This CDR3 is 19 amino acids long. CDR3 in amino acids: CASSLGRTSGRSSYNEQYF. The CDR3 bases are TGTGCCAGCAGCTTAGGCCGGACTAGCGGGAGGAGCTCCTACAATGAGCAGTACTTC.

The chain links TRBV4-3 to TRBJ2-5; D uncertain. The CDR3 is made up of 15 amino acids. Germline lookup yields CDR1 LGHNA and CDR2 YSLEER. Between the trimmed V and J ends, which lost 0 bases and 4 bases, there was a span of 12 bases. Written as DNA, the CDR3 is TGCGCCAGCAGCCAAGATCTAGGTCAGGCAGAGACCCAGTACTTC. It yields the protein CASSQDLGQAETQYF.

The table lists this clonotype with a few counts. The V and J genes are TRBV2 and TRBJ1-5, with D tentatively TRBD1 (5 bases). CDR3 length equals 15 residues. The germline gives CDR1 SNHLY, CDR2 FYNNEI. V was trimmed by 7 bases and J by 6 bases, leaving 19 bases between them. In DNA, the CDR3 is TGTGCCAGCACGCGGCAGGGAGGTTGGGGTCAGCCCCAGCATTTT. Translating it yields CASTRQGGWGQPQHF.

The rearrangement links TRBV20-1 to TRBJ2-5, with a possible D match to TRBD2 (6 bases). The closer fit of TRBJ2-7 to the DNA end suggests the J call may be wrong. The CDR3 has 14 amino acids. Germline CDR1 reads DFQATT; CDR2 reads SNEGSKA (reference sequence). The DNA for the CDR3 is TGCAGTGCCGCTCCCGGGGGAATGGTCTACGAGCAGTACTTC. Translation: CSAAPGGMVYEQYF.

The V and J genes are TRBV7-2 and TRBJ2-5; the D gene could be TRBD1 or TRBD2 (5 bases each). The CDR3 spans 16 residues. Germline-derived CDR1 and CDR2 are SGHTA and FQGNSA. The V gene lost 0 bases and the J gene lost 1 base, with 12 bases spanning the gap. CDR3: CASSLAGPGGQETQYF. The CDR3 nucleotides read TGTGCCAGCAGCTTAGCGGGACCAGGAGGCCAAGAGACCCAGTACTTC.

This clonotype was found many times. V gene TRBV6-2 or TRBV6-3 combines with J gene TRBJ1-1; D not resolved. This CDR3 region has 11 residues. Trimming cost V 5 bases and J 5 bases, with 6 bases left between them. CDR1 MNHEY and CDR2 SVGEGT come from the germline V gene. CDR3 region: CASSTGTEAFF. CDR3 DNA sequence: TGTGCCAGCAGTACTGGGACTGAAGCTTTCTTT.

This clonotype was counted at least ten times. The V gene is TRBV5-1, the J gene TRBJ2-5; D gene ambiguous. The germline V gene has CDR1 SGHRS and CDR2 YFSETQ. The CDR3 consists of 13 residues. The V end was cut by 0 bases, the J end by 1 base, with 4 bases between. CDR3 nucleotide sequence: TGCGCCAGCAGCTTGGAAATCCAAGAGACCCAGTACTTC. Translated, it gives CASSLEIQETQYF.

This clonotype was seen at least ten times. The genes are TRBV20-1 and TRBJ2-1, with D possibly being TRBD1 (6 bases). CDR3 length: 15 residues. In germline, CDR1 is DFQATT, CDR2 SNEGSKA (reference sequence). Trimming pared 2 bases from V and 3 bases from J, leaving 14 bases between. CDR3 bases: TGCAGTGCTAGACCCACAGGGCTAAGCTACAATGAGCAGTTCTTC. It is translated as CSARPTGLSYNEQFF.

This clonotype has a count of ten or more. J is TRBJ1-4 and V is TRBV9, with D possibly being TRBD1 (5 bases). CDR1 and CDR2 from the germline V gene are SGDLS and YYNGEE. V was cut by 0 bases and J by 0 bases, with 6 bases left in between. The CDR3 runs to 15 residues. The CDR3 is CASSVEGATNEKLFF. The CDR3 DNA reads as TGTGCCAGCAGCGTAGAAGGGGCAACTAATGAAAAACTGTTTTTT.

With respect to this clonotype: A much larger clone lies a single base off, so this may be a read error. J is TRBJ2-7 and V is TRBV6-1, with a possible D match to TRBD1 (6 bases). The CDR3 sequence is 13 residues long. Trimming left V 6 bases short and J 0 bases short, with 9 bases between. Per germline, CDR1 MNHNS and CDR2 SASEGT. In DNA, the CDR3 is TGTGCCAGCAGGTGGGACAACTCCTACGAGCAGTACTTC. It codes for CASRWDNSYEQYF.

This clonotype has ten or more counts. The chain links TRBV4-2 to TRBJ2-3, with 7 bases aligning to TRBD2. The CDR3 runs to 16 residues. Per germline, CDR1 LGHNA and CDR2 YNFKEQ. V shed 0 bases, J shed 1 base, and the junction held 4 bases outside the gene matches. The CDR3 bases are TGTGCCAGCAGCCAAGATTGGGGGGGGGGCACAGATACGCAGTATTTT. It encodes CASSQDWGGGTDTQYF.

CDR3 residues: CSTEGGTDTQYF. DNA for the CDR3: TGCAGCACAGAAGGGGGCACAGATACGCAGTATTTT. The chain has TRBV29-1 and TRBJ2-3; D might be TRBD1 (5 bases). CDR3 length equals 12 residues. V lost 8 bases to trimming and J lost 1 base, with 10 bases between them. CDR1 and CDR2 (germline): SQVTM, ANQGSEA.

The chain recombines TRBV11-2 with TRBJ2-2; D gene unclear. The CDR3 contains 17 residues. Deletions cut 2 bases from V and 1 base from J, with 14 bases between. Germline V CDR1 and CDR2: SGHAT, FQNNGV. In nucleotides, the CDR3 is TGTGCCAGCAGCTTATTCCCCCTGGGAAAGAACACCGGGGAGCTGTTTTTT. Translated, it gives CASSLFPLGKNTGELFF. Based on the CDR3 plus reference TRBV11-2 and TRBJ2-2, the full variable domain is EAGVAQSPRYKIIEKRQSVAFWCNPISGHATLYWYQQILGQGPKLLIQFQNNGVVDDSQLPKDRFSAERLKGVDSTLKIQPAKLEDSAVYLCASSLFPLGKNTGELFFGEGSRLTVL.

This clonotype was seen ten or more times. The rearrangement links TRBV12-3 or TRBV12-4 to TRBJ1-2; D possibly corresponds to TRBD1 (5 bases). This CDR3 comprises 13 residues. Trimming stripped 8 bases from V and 8 bases from J, with 18 bases between. DNA for the CDR3: TGTGCCAGCTCCACGGGGGGGGGGAGGGGCTACACCTTC. It encodes CASSTGGGRGYTF.

This clonotype has more than one count but fewer than ten. The rearrangement uses TRBV30 and TRBJ2-1, with no clear D. The CDR3 contains 13 residues. Trimming pared 2 bases from V and 7 bases from J, leaving 12 bases between. CDR1 GTSNPN and CDR2 SVGIG come from the germline V gene (reference sequence). In nucleotides, the CDR3 is TGTGCCTGGAGTCTCTTCCAGAGGAATGAGCAGTTCTTC. Protein sequence: CAWSLFQRNEQFF.

Turning to this clonotype: A much bigger clone sits one base away, suggesting this may be a read error. The CDR3 DNA sequence: TGTGCCAGCAGTGAAGGGGAGGATTTCGATGAGCAGTACTTC. Translation gives CASSEGEDFDEQYF. The chain links TRBV6-1 to TRBJ2-7; possible D gene TRBD2, 6 bases. The CDR3 is made up of 14 amino acids. V lost 1 base, J lost 7 bases, and 14 bases lay in between. CDR1 MNHNS and CDR2 SASEGT come from the germline V gene.

The chain couples TRBV20-1 to TRBJ1-2; the match to TRBD1 covers 8 bases. The junction had 14 bases not matched to a gene; V was cut back by 5 bases and J by 6 bases. Germline CDR1 reads DFQATT; CDR2 reads SNEGSKA (reference sequence). The CDR3 is 15 residues long. CDR3 region: CSALTSGTGLNGYTF. CDR3 nucleotides: TGCAGTGCTCTGACGAGCGGGACAGGCCTGAATGGCTACACCTTC.